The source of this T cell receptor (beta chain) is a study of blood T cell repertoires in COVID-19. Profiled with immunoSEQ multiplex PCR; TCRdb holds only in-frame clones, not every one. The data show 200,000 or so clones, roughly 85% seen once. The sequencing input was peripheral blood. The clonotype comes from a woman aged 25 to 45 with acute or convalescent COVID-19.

CDR3 residues: CASSKGGGAGASNSPLHF. CDR3 sequence (DNA): TGTGCCAGCAGCAAAGGGGGAGGGGCAGGGGCGTCTAATTCACCCCTCCACTTT. J is TRBJ1-6 and V is TRBV21-1. TRBV21-1 is a documented pseudogene. The CDR3 spans 18 residues.